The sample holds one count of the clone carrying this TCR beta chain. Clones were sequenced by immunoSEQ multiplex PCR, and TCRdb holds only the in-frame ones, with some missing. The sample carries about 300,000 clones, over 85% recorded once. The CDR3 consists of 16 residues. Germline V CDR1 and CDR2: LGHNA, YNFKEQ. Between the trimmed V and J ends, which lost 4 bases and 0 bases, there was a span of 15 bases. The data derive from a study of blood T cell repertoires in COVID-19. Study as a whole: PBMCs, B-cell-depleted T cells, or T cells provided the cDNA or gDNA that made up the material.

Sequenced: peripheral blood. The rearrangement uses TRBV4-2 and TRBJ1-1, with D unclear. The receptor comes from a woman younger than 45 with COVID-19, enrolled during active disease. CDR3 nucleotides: TGTGCCAGCAGCCGCAACGCCGGCGGTTTGAACACTGAAGCTTTCTTT. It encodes CASSRNAGGLNTEAFF.